The next 15 T cell receptor beta chains were all read from a single sample in a study of T-cell reconstitution after alpha-beta-depleted transplantation in children. TCRbeta library preparation incorporated unique molecular identifiers. TCRdb fed the PCR reads into MiXCR, producing one record per CDR3 protein. Among about 610,000 distinct CDR3 sequences, roughly a tenth were seen once, and the ten largest hold 4%. This specimen was PBMCs from the stem cell graft donor, taken from the stem cell graft. All receptors derive from a human donor who donated a stem cell graft to a child with acute myeloid leukemia.

The gene calls are TRBV7-9 and TRBJ1-2, with D possibly TRBD1 on 6 matching bases. This CDR3 spans 14 amino acids. V lost 0 bases, J lost 7 bases, and 12 bases lay in between. Germline V CDR1 and CDR2: SEHNR, FQNEAQ (reference sequence). CDR3 sequence: CASSLAGGRGGYTF. Here the CDR3 DNA reads TGTGCCAGCAGCTTAGCGGGGGGGCGCGGTGGCTACACCTTC.

This chain connects TRBV19 to TRBJ1-5; D might be TRBD1 (5 bases). Per germline, CDR1 LNHDA and CDR2 SQIVND (reference sequence). V lost 0 bases to trimming and J lost 3 bases, with 12 bases between them. CDR3 length: 16 residues. As DNA, the CDR3 is TGTGCCAGTAGTATAGACGGGTTAGGGGACAATCAGCCCCAGCATTTT. Protein sequence: CASSIDGLGDNQPQHF.

This chain links TRBV5-4 with TRBJ2-6, with D perhaps TRBD2 (6 bases). V was trimmed by 0 bases and J by 1 base, leaving 32 bases between them. CDR3 size: 24 residues. Germline V lookup: CDR1 SGHNT, CDR2 YYREEE (reference sequence). This CDR3 reads CASSLGYNRPGDSPIKSGANVLTF. The CDR3 DNA reads as TGTGCCAGCAGCTTGGGATACAATAGGCCGGGGGACTCCCCAATAAAATCTGGGGCCAACGTCCTGACTTTC.

This clonotype appeared a few times. This chain links TRBV29-1 with TRBJ1-2, with D hard to call. This CDR3 contains 11 residues. The V and J ends lost 4 bases and 6 bases respectively, with 9 bases between them. Germline V gene sequence: CDR1 SQVTM, CDR2 ANQGSEA. The CDR3, as DNA: TGCAGCGTTGGAGATTTAAATGGCTACACCTTC. The encoded protein is CSVGDLNGYTF. Complete variable domain (other parts from reference TRBV29-1 and TRBJ1-2): SAVISQKPSRDICQRGTSLTIQCQVDSQVTMMFWYRQQPGQSLTLIATANQGSEATYESGFVIDKFPISRPNLTFSTLTVSNMSPEDSSIYLCSVGDLNGYTFGSGTRLTVV.

The chain employs TRBV20-1 and TRBJ2-1; D possibly corresponds to TRBD2 (5 bases). This CDR3 has 11 amino acids. Trimming left V 6 bases short and J 10 bases short, with 13 bases between. The germline V gene encodes CDR1 DFQATT and CDR2 SNEGSKA (reference sequence). CDR3 nucleotides: TGCAGTGCGGCCCAACCGGGGGAGCAGTTCTTC. It is translated as CSAAQPGEQFF.

This clonotype was detected only a few times. J is TRBJ2-7 and V is TRBV20-1, with 8 bases lining up with TRBD1. The length of the CDR3 is 14 residues. Germline V lookup: CDR1 DFQATT, CDR2 SNEGSKA (reference sequence). J gave up 0 bases and V 6 bases, and 7 bases lay outside the gene matches. Written as DNA, the CDR3 is TGCAGTGCGACAGGGGCCCCAAGCTCCTACGAGCAGTACTTC. It specifies CSATGAPSSYEQYF.

This clonotype was seen more than once but under ten times. The CDR3: CASSLTGTATPYEQYF. The CDR3 coding sequence is TGTGCCAGCAGTTTAACCGGGACAGCGACTCCCTACGAGCAGTACTTC. V gene TRBV12-3 or TRBV12-4 combines with J gene TRBJ2-7; 7 bases line up with TRBD1. With V trimmed by 2 bases and J by 2 bases, 9 bases remained unmatched. The CDR3 is 16 residues long.

This clonotype was found many times. The rearrangement joins TRBV7-3 to TRBJ1-6, with 10 bases matching TRBD1. V lost 6 bases, J lost 6 bases, and 2 bases stayed unmatched. Looked up from germline, CDR1 is SGHTA and CDR2 is FQGTGA. The CDR3 runs to 14 residues. The CDR3 DNA is TGTGCCAGCAGTTGGGACAGGGGTAATTCACCCCTCCACTTT. Translation gives CASSWDRGNSPLHF. Full variable domain (missing parts from reference TRBV7-3 and TRBJ1-6): GAGVSQTPSNKVTEKGKYVELRCDPISGHTALYWYRQSLGQGPEFLIYFQGTGAADDSGLPNDRFFAVRPEGSVSTLKIQRTERGDSAVYLCASSWDRGNSPLHFGNGTRLTVT.

The rearrangement joins TRBV18 to TRBJ2-7, with 8 bases fitting TRBD1. The CDR3 has 15 residues. Germline V gives CDR1 KGHSH, CDR2 LQKENI. V lost 0 bases and J lost 3; bases outside the gene matches: 4. CDR3: CASSPPDRVLYEQYF. The CDR3 DNA follows: TGTGCCAGCTCACCACCGGACAGGGTTCTCTACGAGCAGTACTTC.

V is TRBV29-1 and J is TRBJ1-1; weak D call: TRBD1 (5 bases). This CDR3 contains 13 residues. Trimming took off 5 bases at V and 5 bases at J, with 15 bases between the two ends. Germline CDR1 reads SQVTM; CDR2 reads ANQGSEA. CDR3 DNA: TGCAGCGTTTGTGGGGGATCTGAAACTGAAGCTTTCTTT. Its protein product is CSVCGGSETEAFF.

V usage is TRBV2 and J usage is TRBJ2-7; D is perhaps TRBD1 (6 bases). Looked up from germline, CDR1 is SNHLY and CDR2 is FYNNEI. V was clipped by 8 bases and J by 3 bases, with 11 bases between them. The CDR3 spans 12 residues. The DNA of the CDR3 is TGTGCCAGCCGACAGGTTAACTACGAGCAGTACTTC. It translates to CASRQVNYEQYF. The variable domain in full, with the rest retrieved from reference TRBV2 and TRBJ2-7, is EPEVTQTPSHQVTQMGQEVILRCVPISNHLYFYWYRQILGQKVEFLVSFYNNEISEKSEIFDDQFSVERPDGSNFTLKIRSTKLEDSAMYFCASRQVNYEQYFGPGTRLTVT.

The rearrangement links TRBV25-1 to TRBJ2-7, with 7 bases fitting TRBD1. CDR1 and CDR2 from the germline V gene are MGHDK and SYGVNS. There are 16 residues in the CDR3. J gave up 4 bases and V 0 bases, and 9 bases lay outside the gene matches. The CDR3 coding sequence is TGTGCCAGCAGTGAATACAAGGGGGCTGTCGGGTACGAGCAGTACTTC. Residues: CASSEYKGAVGYEQYF.

This clonotype was picked up many times. The chain has TRBV10-3 and TRBJ2-7; 13 nucleotides match TRBD2. CDR1 is ENHRY and CDR2 is SYGVKD in the germline V gene. The length of the CDR3 is 15 residues. Unmatched junction bases numbered 6, after V lost 6 bases and J lost 4 bases. CDR3 nucleotides: TGTGCCATCAGAGAAACGGGACTAGCGGGATACGAGCAGTACTTC. It translates to CAIRETGLAGYEQYF.

V gene TRBV29-1 combines with J gene TRBJ2-3; a possible D gene is TRBD2 (5 bases). CDR1 and CDR2 from the germline V gene are SQVTM and ANQGSEA. This CDR3 spans 14 amino acids. The CDR3 region is CGAVSGISTDTQYF. The CDR3 DNA reads as TGCGGCGCTGTGAGCGGTATTAGCACAGATACGCAGTATTTT.

The chain carries TRBV30 and TRBJ2-2, with D possibly being TRBD1 (7 bases). The germline V gene encodes CDR1 GTSNPN and CDR2 SVGIG (reference sequence). The germline V and J ends were trimmed by 6 bases and 5 bases, with 10 bases remaining between them. CDR3 length: 12 residues. The CDR3 DNA sequence: TGTGCCTGCAGGGGGAGGACCGGGGAGCTGTTTTTT. Amino acids: CACRGRTGELFF.